This T cell receptor beta chain was identified in a study of PD-1 blockade in classical Hodgkin lymphoma. Regarding the study as a whole: Those starting nivolumab under 1 year post-ASCT were excluded. Similar baseline diversity was found in complete responders and newly diagnosed patients.

Specified time point: cycle 4 day 1 (C4D1), after 5 to 7 weeks of nivolumab. Every patient had relapsed following autologous stem cell transplantation, and cohorts differed in brentuximab vedotin exposure. Out of thawed PBMCs, magnetic negative selection purified CD4+ T cells. The table came from immunoSEQ multiplex PCR; TCRdb's copy has only in-frame clones and leaves some out. The profile shows roughly 30,000 clones, around 84% of them singletons. Comment on this clone: The target antigen is unknown.

Germline V gene lookup returns CDR1 SEHNR and CDR2 FQNEAQ (reference sequence). This CDR3 has 15 amino acids. Trimming shortened V by 2 bases and J by 4 bases, and 9 bases separated the two germline ends. J is TRBJ1-6 and V is TRBV7-9; D gene unclear. The receptor was isolated from a human donor with classical Hodgkin lymphoma. The sequencing used CD4+ T cells from blood, collected before the fourth cycle of nivolumab. The CDR3, as DNA: TGTGCCAGCAGCTTACAGTGGGATTATAATTCACCCCTCCACTTT. This sequence encodes CASSLQWDYNSPLHF.